Included here is one TCR beta chain sequence, with context. The data belong to a study of T cell responses to AZD1222 COVID-19 vaccine. The CDR3 has 13 residues. Germline V gene lookup returns CDR1 KGHSY and CDR2 FQNENV. Trimming removed 3 bases from V and 2 bases from J, with 5 bases in between. The table came from immunoSEQ multiplex PCR; TCRdb's copy has only in-frame clones and leaves some out. Seen here are roughly 160,000 clones, roughly nine tenths observed once, and the top ten hold under 2.5%. The V call is TRBV16, the J call TRBJ1-3; possibly TRBD1 for D (5 bases). The sequencing used peripheral blood, collected on day 0 of AZD1222 vaccination. This clonotype was obtained from an adult in good health. The CDR3 loop reads CASSQGAGNTIYF. The CDR3 region has the DNA TGTGCCAGCAGCCAGGGGGCTGGAAACACCATATATTTT.